The present T cell receptor (beta chain) was sequenced within a study of T cells after yellow fever vaccination. The V segment lost 3 bases and the J segment 4 bases; nucleotides outside the gene matches: 5. CDR1 and CDR2 from the germline V gene are MNHEY and SMNVEV (reference sequence). The CDR3 is made up of 15 amino acids. Each CDR3 protein gets one entry after TCRdb re-called the 5' RACE reads with MiXCR. The sample includes some 600,000 distinct CDR3 sequences, about a sixth of them seen just once. The chain employs TRBV27 and TRBJ2-5; 10 positions agree with TRBD2. This clonotype was sampled from a young man who received the YFV17D yellow fever vaccine. The sequenced sample was PBMCs, obtained less than 6 days after the first yellow fever vaccination. DNA of the CDR3: TGTGCCAGCAGTTTCCAACTAGCGGGGCTAGAGACCCAGTACTTC. Its translation is CASSFQLAGLETQYF.